Below, 15 T cell receptor beta chains from the same sample are listed, as sequenced in a study of T cell changes during pregnancy in multiple sclerosis. Assay used: immunoSEQ multiplex PCR; TCRdb lists only in-frame clones, some missing. The sample includes some 94,000 clones, around 93% of them seen just once. The starting material was peripheral blood, obtained in the first trimester of pregnancy. These receptors all come from a female donor in good health, enrolled as a control in a pregnancy study.

This sequence joins TRBV28 and TRBJ1-1, with 7 nucleotides matching TRBD1. CDR3 length: 13 amino acids. Unmatched junction bases numbered 3, after V lost 5 bases and J lost 3 bases. The germline V gene encodes CDR1 MDHEN and CDR2 SYDVKM. CDR3 in DNA: TGTGCCAGCAGTACCCAGGGGGACACTGAAGCTTTCTTT. As protein: CASSTQGDTEAFF. Complete variable domain (other parts from reference TRBV28 and TRBJ1-1): DVKVTQSSRYLVKRTGEKVFLECVQDMDHENMFWYRQDPGLGLRLIYFSYDVKMKEKGDIPEGYSVSREKKERFSLILESASTNQTSMYLCASSTQGDTEAFFGQGTRLTVV.

The V and J genes are TRBV11-1 and TRBJ2-5; 10 bases fit TRBD1. V trimming: 5 bases; J trimming: 5 bases; junction bases outside the gene matches: 11. The V gene's germline CDR1 is SGHAT and CDR2 FQDESV (reference sequence). This CDR3 is 16 amino acids long. The CDR3 protein is CASSPSTGGIGETQYF. In DNA, the CDR3 is TGTGCCAGCAGCCCCTCGACAGGGGGCATTGGGGAGACCCAGTACTTC.

This chain links TRBV27 with TRBJ2-7; tentative D call: TRBD1 (5 bases). CDR1 MNHEY and CDR2 SMNVEV come from the germline V gene (reference sequence). The CDR3 has 14 amino acids. V was trimmed by 1 base and J by 6 bases, leaving 13 bases between them. The CDR3 coding sequence is TGTGCCAGCAGTTTATTCAACCAGGGAACCGAGCAGTACTTC. It is translated as CASSLFNQGTEQYF.

V is TRBV6-6 and J is TRBJ1-5; no firm D call. Trimming pared 4 bases from V and 9 bases from J, leaving 13 bases between. CDR3 length: 13 residues. CDR1 is MNHNY and CDR2 is SVGAGI in the germline V gene (reference sequence). The CDR3 bases are TGTGCCAGCAGTTTTCCTCCTCCGCGGCCCCAGCATTTT. Amino acids: CASSFPPPRPQHF.

This chain uses TRBV19 with TRBJ1-1, with TRBD1 matching 10 bases. V was pared by 5 bases and J by 0 bases, with 9 bases of the junction left unmatched. This CDR3 is built from 17 residues. The germline V gene encodes CDR1 LNHDA and CDR2 SQIVND (reference sequence). CDR3 sequence (DNA): TGTGCCAGTAGTTTATTTTTGACAGGGGGCATGAACACTGAAGCTTTCTTT. It specifies CASSLFLTGGMNTEAFF.

The CDR3 spells CSVEGSSETQYF. CDR3 coding DNA: TGCAGCGTTGAGGGCAGTTCAGAGACCCAGTACTTC. This chain uses TRBV29-1 with TRBJ2-5; D call uncertain. CDR3 size: 12 residues. Germline CDR1 SQVTM, CDR2 ANQGSEA. V was trimmed by 3 bases and J by 4 bases, leaving 9 bases between them. Using reference TRBV29-1 and TRBJ2-5 for the parts outside the CDR3, the full variable domain is SAVISQKPSRDICQRGTSLTIQCQVDSQVTMMFWYRQQPGQSLTLIATANQGSEATYESGFVIDKFPISRPNLTFSTLTVSNMSPEDSSIYLCSVEGSSETQYFGPGTRLLVL.

This sequence joins TRBV4-1 and TRBJ1-5; the D is unclear. The CDR3 is made up of 14 amino acids. Germline loops: CDR1 MGHRA, CDR2 YSYEKL. V was shortened by 1 base and J by 5 bases, with 9 bases between the two germline ends. In DNA, the CDR3 is TGCGCCAGCAGCCAAGGCGGGGTAGATCAGCCCCAGCATTTT. Translated, it gives CASSQGGVDQPQHF.

This chain uses TRBV5-4 with TRBJ1-5; D unclear. The CDR3 sequence is 14 residues long. The germline V and J ends were trimmed by 2 bases and 0 bases, with 6 bases remaining between them. Germline V gives CDR1 SGHNT, CDR2 YYREEE (reference sequence). Here the CDR3 reads CASSLAGSNQPQHF. DNA of the CDR3: TGTGCCAGCAGCTTAGCAGGTAGCAATCAGCCCCAGCATTTT.

This chain joins TRBV4-3 and TRBJ2-2, with 10 bases fitting TRBD1. Germline lookup yields CDR1 LGHNA and CDR2 YSLEER. The V gene end was trimmed by 1 base and the J gene end by 4 bases; junction bases not matched to a gene: 6. The CDR3 totals 17 residues. The CDR3 nucleotides read TGCGCCAGCAGCCAAGCCCAGGGGGACAGGGGCACCGGGGAGCTGTTTTTT. It translates to CASSQAQGDRGTGELFF.

This clone was recorded once. This chain links TRBV4-1 with TRBJ2-2, with D possibly being TRBD1 (6 bases). The CDR3 runs 15 residues. Germline-derived CDR1 and CDR2 are MGHRA and YSYEKL. V lost 1 base to trimming and J lost 5 bases, with 11 bases between them. The chain's CDR3 is CASSQGPGTTGELFF. Written as DNA, the CDR3 is TGCGCCAGCAGCCAAGGGCCAGGGACAACCGGGGAGCTGTTTTTT.

V usage is TRBV7-2 and J usage is TRBJ2-7, with 8 bases lining up with TRBD1. The CDR3 is made up of 13 amino acids. CDR1 is SGHTA, CDR2 FQGNSA, per germline. V dropped 4 bases and J dropped 3; count of bases not matched to a gene: 2. The CDR3 region is CASSSGQVYEQYF. CDR3 nucleotides: TGTGCCAGCAGCTCGGGACAGGTCTACGAGCAGTACTTC.

V gene TRBV7-2 combines with J gene TRBJ1-3, with TRBD1 as a possible D gene (6 bases). The CDR3 contains 15 residues. The V gene lost 5 bases and the J gene lost 0 bases, with 11 bases spanning the gap. Germline-derived CDR1 and CDR2 are SGHTA and FQGNSA. The CDR3 protein is CASSPQGTSGNTIYF. The CDR3 coding sequence is TGTGCCAGCAGCCCACAGGGCACCTCTGGAAACACCATATATTTT.

CDR3 protein: CASSFRGTTDTQYF. The CDR3 DNA reads as TGTGCCAGCAGCTTTCGGGGGACCACAGATACGCAGTATTTT. This chain connects TRBV7-9 to TRBJ2-3, with D perhaps matching TRBD2 (6 bases). CDR3 size: 14 residues. V was pared by 3 bases and J by 2 bases, with 9 bases between. CDR1 and CDR2 (germline): SEHNR, FQNEAQ (reference sequence).

This clone was found once. The J gene is TRBJ2-2, the V gene TRBV7-3, with D unclear. Trimming left V 4 bases short and J 3 bases short, with 3 bases between. The CDR3 is 12 amino acids. CDR1 is SGHTA, CDR2 FQGTGA, per germline. The CDR3 protein is CASSSDTGELFF. CDR3 DNA sequence: TGTGCCAGCAGCTCCGACACCGGGGAGCTGTTTTTT.

This sequence joins TRBV14 and TRBJ1-6; tentative D call: TRBD1 (6 bases). The CDR3 totals 14 residues. Germline V gene lookup returns CDR1 SGHDN and CDR2 FVKESK. Trimming left V 4 bases short and J 6 bases short, with 10 bases between. The CDR3 bases are TGTGCCAGCAGCCCTGGACAGTTTAATTCACCCCTCCACTTT. Translating gives CASSPGQFNSPLHF. Variable domain in full (rest from reference TRBV14 and TRBJ1-6): EAGVTQFPSHSVIEKGQTVTLRCDPISGHDNLYWYRRVMGKEIKFLLHFVKESKQDESGMPNNRFLAERTGGTYSTLKVQPAELEDSGVYFCASSPGQFNSPLHFGNGTRLTVT.